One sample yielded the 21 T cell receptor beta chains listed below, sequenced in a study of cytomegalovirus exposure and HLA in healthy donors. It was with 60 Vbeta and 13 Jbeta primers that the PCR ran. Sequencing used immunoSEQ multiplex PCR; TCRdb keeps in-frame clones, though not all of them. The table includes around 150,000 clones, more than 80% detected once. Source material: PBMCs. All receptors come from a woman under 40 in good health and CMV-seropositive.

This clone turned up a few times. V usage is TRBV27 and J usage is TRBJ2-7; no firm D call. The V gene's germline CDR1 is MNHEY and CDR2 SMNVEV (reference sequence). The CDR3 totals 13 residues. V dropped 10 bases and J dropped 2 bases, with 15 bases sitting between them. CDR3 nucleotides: TGTGCCACCCCTCCCCAGCGAACCTACGAGCAGTACTTC. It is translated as CATPPQRTYEQYF.

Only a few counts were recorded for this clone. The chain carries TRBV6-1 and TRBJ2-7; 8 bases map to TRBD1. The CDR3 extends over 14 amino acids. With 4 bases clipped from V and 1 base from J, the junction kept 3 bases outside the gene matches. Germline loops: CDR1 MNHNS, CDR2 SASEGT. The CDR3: CASSARTGSYEQYF. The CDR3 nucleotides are TGTGCCAGCAGTGCCAGGACAGGGTCCTACGAGCAGTACTTC.

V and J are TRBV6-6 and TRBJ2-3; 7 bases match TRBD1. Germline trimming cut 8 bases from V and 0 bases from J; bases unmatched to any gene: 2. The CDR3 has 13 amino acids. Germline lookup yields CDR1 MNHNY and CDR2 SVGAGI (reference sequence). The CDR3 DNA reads TGTGCCAGCGGACAGGCTAGCACAGATACGCAGTATTTT. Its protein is CASGQASTDTQYF.

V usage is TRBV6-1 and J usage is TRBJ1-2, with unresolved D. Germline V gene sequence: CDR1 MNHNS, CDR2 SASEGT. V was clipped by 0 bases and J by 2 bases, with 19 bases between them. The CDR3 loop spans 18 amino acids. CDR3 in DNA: TGTGCCAGCAGTGAAGCGGAGGCTGGGCGCGGGTCAAACTATGGCTACACCTTC. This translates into CASSEAEAGRGSNYGYTF.

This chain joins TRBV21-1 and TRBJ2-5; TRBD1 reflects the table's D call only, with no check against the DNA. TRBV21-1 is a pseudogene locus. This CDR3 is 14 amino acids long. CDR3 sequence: CASSGRQGQETQYF. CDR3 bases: TGTGCCAGCAGCGGTCGGCAGGGGCAAGAGACCCAGTACTTC.

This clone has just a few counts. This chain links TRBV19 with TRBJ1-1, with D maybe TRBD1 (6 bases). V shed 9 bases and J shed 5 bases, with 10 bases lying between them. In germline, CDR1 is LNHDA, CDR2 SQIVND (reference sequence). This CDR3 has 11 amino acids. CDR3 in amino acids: CASPGTTEAFF. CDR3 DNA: TGTGCCAGCCCAGGGACAACTGAAGCTTTCTTT.

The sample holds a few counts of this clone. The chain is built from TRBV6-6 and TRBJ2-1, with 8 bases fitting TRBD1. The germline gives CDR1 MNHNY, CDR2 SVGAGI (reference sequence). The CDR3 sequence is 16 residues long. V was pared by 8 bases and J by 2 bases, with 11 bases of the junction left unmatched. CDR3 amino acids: CASEPPRGLTYNEQFF. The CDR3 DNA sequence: TGTGCCAGCGAACCTCCCAGGGGGCTCACCTACAATGAGCAGTTCTTC.

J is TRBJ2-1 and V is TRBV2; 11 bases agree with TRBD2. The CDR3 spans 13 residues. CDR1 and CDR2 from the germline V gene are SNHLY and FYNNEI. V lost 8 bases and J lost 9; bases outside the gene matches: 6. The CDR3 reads CASRSGGAIEQFF. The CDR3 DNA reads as TGTGCCAGCCGTAGCGGGGGGGCCATTGAGCAGTTCTTC.

CDR3 nucleotides: TGTGCCAGCAGCGTTAGGGGGAATCCCTACAATGAGCAGTTCTTC. Translating gives CASSVRGNPYNEQFF. The chain uses TRBV9 and TRBJ2-1, with D possibly TRBD1 on 6 matching bases. Germline-derived CDR1 and CDR2 are SGDLS and YYNGEE. The V end lost 2 bases, the J end lost 2 bases, and 11 bases lay between the germline ends. The CDR3 is 15 amino acids.

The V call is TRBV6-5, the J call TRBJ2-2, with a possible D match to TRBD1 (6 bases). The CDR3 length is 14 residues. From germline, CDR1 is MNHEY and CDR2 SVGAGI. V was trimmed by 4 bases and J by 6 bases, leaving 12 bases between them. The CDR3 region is CASSFQQGAGELFF. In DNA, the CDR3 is TGTGCCAGCAGTTTCCAACAGGGAGCCGGGGAGCTGTTTTTT.

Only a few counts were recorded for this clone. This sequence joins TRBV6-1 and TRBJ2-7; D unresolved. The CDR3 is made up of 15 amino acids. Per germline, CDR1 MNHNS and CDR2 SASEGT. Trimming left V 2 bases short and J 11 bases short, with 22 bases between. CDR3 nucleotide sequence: TGTGCCAGCAGTGAAACCTATGACCGGCCCCCAGAGGAGTACTTC. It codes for CASSETYDRPPEEYF.

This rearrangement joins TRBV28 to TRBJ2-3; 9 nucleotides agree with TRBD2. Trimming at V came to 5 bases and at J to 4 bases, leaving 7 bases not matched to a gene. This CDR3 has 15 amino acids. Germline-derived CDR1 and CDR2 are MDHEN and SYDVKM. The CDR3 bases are TGTGCCAGCAGTAGCTTGCGGGGGGGTGCAGATACGCAGTATTTT. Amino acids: CASSSLRGGADTQYF.

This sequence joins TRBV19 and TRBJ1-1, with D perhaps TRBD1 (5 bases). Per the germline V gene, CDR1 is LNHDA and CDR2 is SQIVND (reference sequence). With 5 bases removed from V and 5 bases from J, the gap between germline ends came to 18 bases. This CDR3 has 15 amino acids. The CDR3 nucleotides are TGTGCCAGTAGTTGGGGCGTGGCCCAAAGAACTGAAGCTTTCTTT. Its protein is CASSWGVAQRTEAFF.

CDR3 DNA: TGTGCCATCACTGGAGCGGGGGCCAACAATGAGCAGTTCTTC. This codes for CAITGAGANNEQFF. The V call is TRBV10-3, the J call TRBJ2-1; 8 bases align to TRBD2. Germline V gene sequence: CDR1 ENHRY, CDR2 SYGVKD. V trimming: 7 bases; J trimming: 5 bases; junction bases outside the gene matches: 7. This CDR3 region has 14 residues.

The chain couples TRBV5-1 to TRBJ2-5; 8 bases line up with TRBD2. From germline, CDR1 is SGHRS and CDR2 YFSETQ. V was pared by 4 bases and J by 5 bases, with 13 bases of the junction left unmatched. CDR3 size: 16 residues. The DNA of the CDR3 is TGCGCCAGCAGCCTAAGTACTAGCGGCGTTCTTGAGACCCAGTACTTC. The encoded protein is CASSLSTSGVLETQYF.

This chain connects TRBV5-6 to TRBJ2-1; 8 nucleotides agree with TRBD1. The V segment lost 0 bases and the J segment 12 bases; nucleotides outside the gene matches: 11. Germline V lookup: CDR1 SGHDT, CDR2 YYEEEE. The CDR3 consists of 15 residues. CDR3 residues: CASSLGTGSVAGQFF. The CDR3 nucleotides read TGTGCCAGCAGCTTGGGGACAGGGTCCGTCGCCGGGCAGTTCTTC.

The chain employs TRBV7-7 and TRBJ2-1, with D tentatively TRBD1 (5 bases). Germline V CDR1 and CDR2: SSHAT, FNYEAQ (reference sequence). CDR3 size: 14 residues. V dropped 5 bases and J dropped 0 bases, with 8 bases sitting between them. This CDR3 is CASSQGSSYNEQFF. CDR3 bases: TGTGCCAGCAGCCAGGGAAGCTCCTACAATGAGCAGTTCTTC.

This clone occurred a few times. CDR3 protein: CAISGVAGDTDTQYF. The CDR3 coding sequence is TGTGCCATCAGTGGGGTAGCGGGAGACACAGATACGCAGTATTTT. This chain connects TRBV10-3 to TRBJ2-3; the match to TRBD2 covers 9 bases. This CDR3 region has 15 residues. With V trimmed by 4 bases and J by 2 bases, 4 bases remained unmatched. Germline V gene lookup returns CDR1 ENHRY and CDR2 SYGVKD.

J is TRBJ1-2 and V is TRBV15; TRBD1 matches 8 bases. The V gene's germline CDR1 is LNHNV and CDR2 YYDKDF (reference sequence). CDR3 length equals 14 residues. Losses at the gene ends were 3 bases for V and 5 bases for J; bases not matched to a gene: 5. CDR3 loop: CATSRKGQAYGYTF. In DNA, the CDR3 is TGTGCCACCAGCAGGAAGGGACAGGCTTATGGCTACACCTTC.

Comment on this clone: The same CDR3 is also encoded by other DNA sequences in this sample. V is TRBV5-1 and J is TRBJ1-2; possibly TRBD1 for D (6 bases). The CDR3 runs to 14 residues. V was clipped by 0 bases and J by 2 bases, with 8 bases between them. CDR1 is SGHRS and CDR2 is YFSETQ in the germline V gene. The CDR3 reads CASSLGDRNYGYTF. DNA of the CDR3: TGCGCCAGCAGCTTGGGAGACAGGAACTATGGCTACACCTTC. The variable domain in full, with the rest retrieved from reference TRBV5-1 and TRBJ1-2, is KAGVTQTPRYLIKTRGQQVTLSCSPISGHRSVSWYQQTPGQGLQFLFEYFSETQRNKGNFPGRFSGRQFSNSRSEMNVSTLELGDSALYLCASSLGDRNYGYTFGSGTRLTVV.

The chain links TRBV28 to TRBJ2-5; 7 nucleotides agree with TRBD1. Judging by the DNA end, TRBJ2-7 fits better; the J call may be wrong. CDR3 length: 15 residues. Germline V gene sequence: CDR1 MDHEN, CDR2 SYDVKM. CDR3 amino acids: CASSLLGQGAYEQYF. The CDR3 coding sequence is TGTGCCAGCAGTTTATTAGGGCAGGGGGCCTACGAGCAGTACTTC.